Following are 13 T cell receptor beta chains from one sample sequenced in a study of human T cells and chemical hapten exposure. Time point specified: healthy volunteer bleed at 6 weeks. It was unfractionated whole blood from which total RNA was extracted. TCRdb processed the RACE reads anew with MiXCR; each CDR3 protein has one entry. The sample comprises approximately 79,000 distinct CDR3 sequences, roughly 8.7% of which are singletons, and under 2% rests with the top ten. The sample was whole blood. The receptors were gathered from a male donor in good health. Some clones in this sample may be carry-over from other donors' samples.

Only a few counts were recorded for this clonotype. The rearrangement links TRBV7-3 to TRBJ1-2; D is ambiguous. The CDR3 length is 12 residues. Trimming cost V 1 base and J 7 bases, with 7 bases left between them. Germline loops: CDR1 SGHTA, CDR2 FQGTGA. In nucleotides, the CDR3 is TGTGCCAGCAGCTTAATGGGGAGTGGCTACACCTTC. This sequence encodes CASSLMGSGYTF. Looking up the rest from reference TRBV7-3 and TRBJ1-2 gives the full variable domain: GAGVSQTPSNKVTEKGKYVELRCDPISGHTALYWYRQSLGQGPEFLIYFQGTGAADDSGLPNDRFFAVRPEGSVSTLKIQRTERGDSAVYLCASSLMGSGYTFGSGTRLTVV.

This clonotype was counted many times. V gene TRBV7-9 combines with J gene TRBJ2-1, with D uncertain. CDR1 SEHNR and CDR2 FQNEAQ come from the germline V gene (reference sequence). Trimming left V 1 base short and J 8 bases short, with 12 bases between. The CDR3 runs to 14 residues. The CDR3 nucleotides read TGTGCCAGCAGCTTAGGTGGCAGGAGAGATGAGCAGTTCTTC. It yields the protein CASSLGGRRDEQFF.

The chain joins TRBV5-1 to TRBJ2-5, with 11 bases matching TRBD1. The CDR3 has 16 residues. The V segment lost 0 bases and the J segment 2 bases; nucleotides outside the gene matches: 3. The germline V gene encodes CDR1 SGHRS and CDR2 YFSETQ. DNA of the CDR3: TGCGCCAGCAGCTTGGGGACAGGGGGCGCGCAAGAGACCCAGTACTTC. Its translation is CASSLGTGGAQETQYF. Supplemented by reference TRBV5-1 and TRBJ2-5, the full variable domain reads KAGVTQTPRYLIKTRGQQVTLSCSPISGHRSVSWYQQTPGQGLQFLFEYFSETQRNKGNFPGRFSGRQFSNSRSEMNVSTLELGDSALYLCASSLGTGGAQETQYFGPGTRLLVL.

The chain has TRBV7-2 and TRBJ2-5, with 8 bases aligning to TRBD2. From germline, CDR1 is SGHTA and CDR2 FQGNSA. Unmatched junction bases numbered 9, after V lost 8 bases and J lost 4 bases. The CDR3 runs to 14 residues. As DNA, the CDR3 is TGTGCCAGCCGCCCGGGACTAGTCGGAGAGACCCAGTACTTC. Its translation is CASRPGLVGETQYF.

This clonotype was seen at least ten times. The chain employs TRBV10-3 and TRBJ2-3; TRBD1 agrees at 10 bases. With 6 bases clipped from V and 1 base from J, the junction kept 7 bases outside the gene matches. Germline CDR1 ENHRY, CDR2 SYGVKD. This CDR3 has 16 residues. CDR3 region: CAIRETGGSGTDTQYF. DNA of the CDR3: TGTGCCATCAGGGAGACAGGGGGCAGCGGCACAGATACGCAGTATTTT.

The V call is TRBV20-1, the J call TRBJ2-5, with TRBD1 matching over 9 bases. The CDR3 runs to 13 residues. Germline V gives CDR1 DFQATT, CDR2 SNEGSKA (reference sequence). V lost 6 bases, J lost 5 bases, and 7 bases stayed unmatched. For the CDR3, the DNA is TGCAGTGCCAAAACAGGGGGCCAGGAGACCCAGTACTTC. Residues: CSAKTGGQETQYF.

This clonotype was recorded many times. J is TRBJ2-3 and V is TRBV10-3; 8 bases map to TRBD1. This CDR3 has 18 amino acids. With V trimmed by 4 bases and J by 2 bases, 14 bases remained unmatched. The germline V gene has CDR1 ENHRY and CDR2 SYGVKD. CDR3 in DNA: TGTGCCATCAGTGCGATACATGCTTGGACAGGGCCCACAGATACGCAGTATTTT. Its translation is CAISAIHAWTGPTDTQYF.

This clonotype came up a few times. The CDR3 loop reads CASTQGSGPGRNTEAFF. The CDR3 coding sequence is TGTGCCAGTACGCAAGGGTCGGGTCCGGGAAGGAACACTGAAGCTTTCTTT. The chain uses TRBV19 and TRBJ1-1; D unclear. There are 17 residues in the CDR3. Germline V gene lookup returns CDR1 LNHDA and CDR2 SQIVND (reference sequence). The V and J ends lost 7 bases and 1 base respectively, with 22 bases between them.

The V call is TRBV7-9, the J call TRBJ1-1; D gene unclear. V was trimmed by 5 bases and J by 3 bases, leaving 10 bases between them. The V gene's germline CDR1 is SEHNR and CDR2 FQNEAQ (reference sequence). This CDR3 is 13 amino acids long. The CDR3 DNA follows: TGTGCCAGCAGCCAGACGCCAGACACTGAAGCTTTCTTT. Its translation: CASSQTPDTEAFF.

This clonotype occurred a few times. For the CDR3, the DNA is TGTGCCAGCAGTTTAAGGACAGAATCCAGCGAGCAGTACTTC. It is translated as CASSLRTESSEQYF. The chain couples TRBV27 to TRBJ2-7, with a possible D match to TRBD1 (6 bases). The V gene's germline CDR1 is MNHEY and CDR2 SMNVEV (reference sequence). The ends were cut back, 2 bases at V and 6 bases at J, with 14 bases in the middle. This CDR3 contains 14 residues.

This clonotype appeared many times. This rearrangement joins TRBV18 to TRBJ2-7; 11 bases map to TRBD2. CDR3 length: 15 amino acids. V shed 4 bases and J 5 bases; nucleotides not matched to a gene: 7. The germline CDR1 and CDR2 sequences are KGHSH and LQKENI. The CDR3: CASSQLAGVGNEQYF. CDR3 bases: TGTGCCAGCTCACAACTAGCGGGAGTCGGAAACGAGCAGTACTTC.

This clonotype has just a few counts. This chain links TRBV20-1 with TRBJ2-3, with 8 bases identical to TRBD2. V shed 3 bases and J 4 bases; nucleotides not matched to a gene: 0. CDR3 length: 12 residues. The germline V gene encodes CDR1 DFQATT and CDR2 SNEGSKA (reference sequence). CDR3 sequence (DNA): TGCAGTGCTAGGACTAGCGCAGATACGCAGTATTTT. It specifies CSARTSADTQYF.

This clonotype was found many times. This chain uses TRBV5-6 with TRBJ2-1; 8 nucleotides line up with TRBD1. The CDR3 spans 16 residues. Per germline, CDR1 SGHDT and CDR2 YYEEEE. Trimming at V came to 3 bases and at J to 8 bases, leaving 13 bases not matched to a gene. CDR3 DNA sequence: TGTGCCAGCAGCTCCTGGGACAGGCCGGGGGTTGATGAGCAGTTCTTC. As protein: CASSSWDRPGVDEQFF.